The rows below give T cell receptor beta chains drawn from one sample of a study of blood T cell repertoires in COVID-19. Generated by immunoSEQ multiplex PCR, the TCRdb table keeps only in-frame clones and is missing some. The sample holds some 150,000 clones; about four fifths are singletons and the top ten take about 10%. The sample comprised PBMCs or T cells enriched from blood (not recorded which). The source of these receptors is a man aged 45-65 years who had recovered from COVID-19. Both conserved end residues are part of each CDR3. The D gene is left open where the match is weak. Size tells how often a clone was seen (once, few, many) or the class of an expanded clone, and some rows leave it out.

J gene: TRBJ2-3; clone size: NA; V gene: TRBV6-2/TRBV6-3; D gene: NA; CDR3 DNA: TGTGCCAGCAGTTACTTCTCAGGGACAGATACGCAGTATTTT; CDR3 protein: CASSYFSGTDTQYF
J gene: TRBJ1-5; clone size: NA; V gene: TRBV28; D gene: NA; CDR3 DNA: TGTGCCAGCGGGACACCGAGCAATCAGCCCCAGCATTTT; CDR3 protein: CASGTPSNQPQHF
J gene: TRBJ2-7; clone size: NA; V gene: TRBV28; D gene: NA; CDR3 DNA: TGTGCCAGCAGTTTTAACAGCGAGCAGTACTTC; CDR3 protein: CASSFNSEQYF
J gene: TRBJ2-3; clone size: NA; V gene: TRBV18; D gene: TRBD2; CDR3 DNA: TGTGCCAGCTTCCCGACTAGCGGGGGGGCGAAGAGTACAGATACGCAGTATTTT; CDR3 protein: CASFPTSGGAKSTDTQYF
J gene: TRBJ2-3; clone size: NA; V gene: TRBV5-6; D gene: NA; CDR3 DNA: TGTGCCAGCAGCTTGAGGGGTCGGCAGGGCACAGATACGCAGTATTTT; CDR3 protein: CASSLRGRQGTDTQYF
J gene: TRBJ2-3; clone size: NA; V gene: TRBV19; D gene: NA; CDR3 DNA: TGTGCCAGTAGTCTCGGGGACACCACAGATACGCAGTATTTT; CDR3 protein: CASSLGDTTDTQYF
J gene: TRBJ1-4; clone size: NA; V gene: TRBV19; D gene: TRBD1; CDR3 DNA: TGTGCCAGTAAACAGGGGCAGAATGAAAAACTGTTTTTT; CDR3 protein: CASKQGQNEKLFF
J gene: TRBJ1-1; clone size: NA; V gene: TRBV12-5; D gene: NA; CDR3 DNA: TGTGCTAGTGGTTTGGCGGGTGGCACTGAAGCTTTCTTT; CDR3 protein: CASGLAGGTEAFF
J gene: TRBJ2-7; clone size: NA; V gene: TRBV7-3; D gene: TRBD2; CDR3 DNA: TGTGCCAGCAGCCCGAGCGGGGGACCCTACGAGCAGTACTTC; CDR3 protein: CASSPSGGPYEQYF
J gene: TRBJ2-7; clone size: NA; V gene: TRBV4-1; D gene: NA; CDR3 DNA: TGCGCCAGCAGCCATGATAGCTACGAGCAGTACTTC; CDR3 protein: CASSHDSYEQYF
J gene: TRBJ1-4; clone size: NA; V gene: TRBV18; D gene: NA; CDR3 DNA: TGTGCCAGCTCACCAAGCAGGGAAGAAAAACTGTTTTTT; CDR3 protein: CASSPSREEKLFF
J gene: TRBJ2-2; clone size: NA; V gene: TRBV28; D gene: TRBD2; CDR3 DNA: TGTGCCAGCAGTCCGGGGGGGCGCGGGGAGCTGTTTTTT; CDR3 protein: CASSPGGRGELFF
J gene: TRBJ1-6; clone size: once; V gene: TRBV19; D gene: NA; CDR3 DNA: TGTGCCAGTAGTACTGGACAGATAACTTCTAGTAGTAATTCACCCCTCCACTTT; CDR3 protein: CASSTGQITSSSNSPLHF
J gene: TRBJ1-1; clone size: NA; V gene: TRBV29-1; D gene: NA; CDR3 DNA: TGCAGCGTTGGAGCTATGAACACTGAAGCTTTCTTT; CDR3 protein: CSVGAMNTEAFF
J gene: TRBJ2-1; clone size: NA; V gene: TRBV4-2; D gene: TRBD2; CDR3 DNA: TGTGCCAGCAGCCAAGGTAGCGGGGCGGGGAAGGAGCAGTTCTTC; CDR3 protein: CASSQGSGAGKEQFF
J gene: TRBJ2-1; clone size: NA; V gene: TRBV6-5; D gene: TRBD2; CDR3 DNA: TGTGCCAGCAGTTACGGACTAGCGTCGGGCAATGAGCAGTTCTTC; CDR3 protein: CASSYGLASGNEQFF
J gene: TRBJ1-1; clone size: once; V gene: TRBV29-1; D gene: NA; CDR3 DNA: TGCAGCGTTGTGGAGACAGCGAACACTGAAGCTTTCTTT; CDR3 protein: CSVVETANTEAFF
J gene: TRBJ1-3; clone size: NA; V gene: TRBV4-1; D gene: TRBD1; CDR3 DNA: TGCGCCAGCAGCCGAGAGGGGGCAAGGGGAAACACCATATATTTT; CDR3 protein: CASSREGARGNTIYF
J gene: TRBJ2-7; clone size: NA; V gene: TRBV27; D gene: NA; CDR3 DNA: TGTGCCAGCAGTTATACCTCACAGGCCCACTACGAGCAGTACTTC; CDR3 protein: CASSYTSQAHYEQYF
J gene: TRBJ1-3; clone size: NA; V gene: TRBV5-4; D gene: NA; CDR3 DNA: TGTGCCAGCAGCTTGGATCTATCTGGAAACACCATATATTTT; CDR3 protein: CASSLDLSGNTIYF
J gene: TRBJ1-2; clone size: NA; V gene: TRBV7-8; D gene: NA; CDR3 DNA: TGTGCCAGCACCCCCGACAGGACCTATGGAGGCTACACCTTC; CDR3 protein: CASTPDRTYGGYTF
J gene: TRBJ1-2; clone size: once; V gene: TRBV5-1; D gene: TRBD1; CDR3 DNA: TGCGCCAGCAGCGGGACAGGGGAATATGGCTACACCTTC; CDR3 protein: CASSGTGEYGYTF
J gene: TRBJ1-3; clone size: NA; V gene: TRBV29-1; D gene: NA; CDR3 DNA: TGCAGCGTCGGTCCAAACTCTGGAAACACCATATATTTT; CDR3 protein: CSVGPNSGNTIYF
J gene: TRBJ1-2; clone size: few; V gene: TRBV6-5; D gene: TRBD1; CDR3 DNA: TGTGCCAGCAGTTACGGGGGACAGGTCTATGGCTACACCTTC; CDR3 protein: CASSYGGQVYGYTF
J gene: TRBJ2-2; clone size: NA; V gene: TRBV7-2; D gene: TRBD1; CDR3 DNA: TGTGCCAGCAGAACACAGGGGGCTGGCGGGGAGCTGTTTTTT; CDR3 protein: CASRTQGAGGELFF
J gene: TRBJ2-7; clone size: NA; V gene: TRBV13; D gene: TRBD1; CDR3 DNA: TGTGCCAGCAGCACCTCCGGACAGGGCCCCTACGAGCAGTACTTC; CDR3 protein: CASSTSGQGPYEQYF
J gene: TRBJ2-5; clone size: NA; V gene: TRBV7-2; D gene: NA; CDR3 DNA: TGTGCCAGCAGCTTAGTAGTGGAGGGTCAAGAGACCCAGTACTTC; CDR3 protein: CASSLVVEGQETQYF
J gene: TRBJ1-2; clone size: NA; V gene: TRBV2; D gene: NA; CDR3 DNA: TGTGCCATTCCCCCGGGCAGCGGTCCTGGCTACACCTTC; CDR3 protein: CAIPPGSGPGYTF
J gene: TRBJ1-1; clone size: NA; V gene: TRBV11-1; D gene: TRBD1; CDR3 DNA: TGTGCCAGCAGAACTTTGACAGGGACGAACACTGAAGCTTTCTTT; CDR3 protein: CASRTLTGTNTEAFF
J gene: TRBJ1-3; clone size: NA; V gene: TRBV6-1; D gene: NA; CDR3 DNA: TGTGCCAGCAGTGAAGCGCGGGGGAGACTAGGAAACACCATATATTTT; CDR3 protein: CASSEARGRLGNTIYF
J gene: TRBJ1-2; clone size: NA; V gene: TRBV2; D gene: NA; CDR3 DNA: TGTGCCAGCAGTGAAGTAAAGGGGGGCTACACCTTC; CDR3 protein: CASSEVKGGYTF
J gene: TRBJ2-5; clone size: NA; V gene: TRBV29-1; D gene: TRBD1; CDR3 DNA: TGCAGCGCTGGGGGACAGGGGGCATATGAGACCCAGTACTTC; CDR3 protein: CSAGGQGAYETQYF
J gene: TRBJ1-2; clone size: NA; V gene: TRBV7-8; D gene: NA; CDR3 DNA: TGTGCCAGCAGCCCGCGAATCCCCTATGAGGGCTACACCTTC; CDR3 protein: CASSPRIPYEGYTF
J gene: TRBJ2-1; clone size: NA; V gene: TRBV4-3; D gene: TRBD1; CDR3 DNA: TGCGCCAGCAGCCACAGGACAGGGGGGTTGAATGAGCAGTTCTTC; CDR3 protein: CASSHRTGGLNEQFF
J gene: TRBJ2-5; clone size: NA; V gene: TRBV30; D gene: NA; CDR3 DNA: TGTGCCTGGAGTGCGGGACTTCAAGAGACCCAGTACTTC; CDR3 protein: CAWSAGLQETQYF
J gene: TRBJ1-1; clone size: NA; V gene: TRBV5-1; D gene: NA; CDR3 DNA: TGCGCCAGCAGCGCAGGGTGGGTCGCTGAAGCTTTCTTT; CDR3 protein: CASSAGWVAEAFF
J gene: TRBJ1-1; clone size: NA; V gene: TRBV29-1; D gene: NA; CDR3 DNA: TGCAGCGTTGAGAACAGGAACACTGAAGCTTTCTTT; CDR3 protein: CSVENRNTEAFF
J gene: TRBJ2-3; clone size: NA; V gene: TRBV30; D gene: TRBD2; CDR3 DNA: TGTGCCTCCGGGGGGTCCTCCGGCACAGATACGCAGTATTTT; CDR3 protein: CASGGSSGTDTQYF
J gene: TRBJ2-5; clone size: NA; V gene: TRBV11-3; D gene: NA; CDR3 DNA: TGTGCCAGCAGCTTGGGACTCCAAGAGACCCAGTACTTC; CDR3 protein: CASSLGLQETQYF
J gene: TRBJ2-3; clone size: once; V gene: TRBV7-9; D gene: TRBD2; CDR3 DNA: TGTGCCAGCAGCCTAACTAGCGGAGATACGCAGTATTTT; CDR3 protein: CASSLTSGDTQYF
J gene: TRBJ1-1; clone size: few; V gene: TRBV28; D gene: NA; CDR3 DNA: TGTGCCAGCACCACTCGATCCCCCAGGGGTTTTAAGTTGAACACTGAAGCTTTCTTT; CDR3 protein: CASTTRSPRGFKLNTEAFF
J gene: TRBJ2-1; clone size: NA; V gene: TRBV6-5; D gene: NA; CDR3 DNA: TGTGCCATCGCGGTCGTCGGAAACAATGAGCAGTTCTTC; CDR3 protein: CAIAVVGNNEQFF
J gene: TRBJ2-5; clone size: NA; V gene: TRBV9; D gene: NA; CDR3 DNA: TGTGCCAGCAGCGAATCCCCGGGCCCCAAGGGGGGGAAGACCCAGTACTTC; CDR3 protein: CASSESPGPKGGKTQYF
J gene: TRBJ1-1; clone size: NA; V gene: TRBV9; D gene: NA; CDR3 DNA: TGTGCCAGCAGCGTAGGAGGCAGGGGCACTGAAGCTTTCTTT; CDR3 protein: CASSVGGRGTEAFF
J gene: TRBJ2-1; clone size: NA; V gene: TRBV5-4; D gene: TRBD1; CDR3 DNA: TGTGCCAGCAGCCCGGCAGGACAGGGAGTAGGCGAGCAGTTCTTC; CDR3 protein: CASSPAGQGVGEQFF
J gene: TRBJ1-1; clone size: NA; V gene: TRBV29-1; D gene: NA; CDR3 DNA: TGCGGGGCGTATCAGACTGAAGCTTTCTTT; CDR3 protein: CGAYQTEAFF
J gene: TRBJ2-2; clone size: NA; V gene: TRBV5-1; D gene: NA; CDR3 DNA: TGCGCCAGCAGCGAAGGGGCAAACACCGGGGAGCTGTTTTTT; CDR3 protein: CASSEGANTGELFF